This T cell receptor beta chain was retrieved from a study of blood T cell repertoires in COVID-19. Clones were read by immunoSEQ multiplex PCR, and TCRdb kept only the in-frame ones, dropping some. The table has roughly 52,000 clones, 82% seen once; the top ten hold approximately 5.9%. Germline CDR1 and CDR2: SGHTA and FQGTGA. The CDR3 contains 16 residues. The trim removed 5 bases at V and 6 bases at J, leaving 9 bases unmatched. This clone was detected only a few times. The chain joins TRBV7-3 to TRBJ2-2; 10 nucleotides match TRBD2. The TCR comes from a human donor in a cohort sampled during active or convalescent COVID-19. The sample was peripheral blood. Here the CDR3 DNA reads TGTGCCAGCAGCCTCTCCCGGACTAGCGGCGCCGGGGAGCTGTTTTTT. Its translation is CASSLSRTSGAGELFF. Supplemented by reference TRBV7-3 and TRBJ2-2, the full variable domain reads GAGVSQTPSNKVTEKGKYVELRCDPISGHTALYWYRQSLGQGPEFLIYFQGTGAADDSGLPNDRFFAVRPEGSVSTLKIQRTERGDSAVYLCASSLSRTSGAGELFFGEGSRLTVL.